This entry describes one T cell receptor (beta chain). Its antigen is still unknown. The input lacks base qualities; no much larger clone sits a single base away. This sample was included in a study of CD8+CD57+ T cells in acquired aplastic anemia (dated by TCRdb to the late 2010s). Describing the broader study: On average, sorted CD4+ and CD8+ cells yielded around 3.1 ug of extracted DNA, with a range of about 0.19 to 30 ug. A CD8+CD57+ expansion meant a frequency higher than the mean frequency seen in healthy subjects.

The paper as a whole reports these results and caveats: Although roughly 30 CD8+ CDR3 sequences were shared by patients and controls, these sequences appeared highly expressed in patients and within the immunodominant clones of patients. No significant difference in CD8+ Simpson's diversity was found between patients and healthy controls (P=0.060).

V was cut back by 8 bases and J by 10 bases, leaving a gap of 29 bases between them. As encoded in the germline V gene, CDR1 is SGHTA while CDR2 is FQGTGA. Reading from cysteine to phenylalanine, the CDR3 counts 16 amino acids. Only the CDR3 part of the read is kept: 48 bases, read in frame from the first base. Expansion of CD8+CD57+ cells had been shown by flow cytometry in the patients chosen for sequencing. Every patient had severe acquired aplastic anemia, diagnosed using the International Study of Aplastic Anemia and Agranulocytosis and Camitta criteria. Patients had received no therapy at the time of blood sampling. TCR repertoires of sorted CD4+ and CD8+ blood T cells from severe aplastic anemia patients and healthy subjects were deep-sequenced in the study. Patients were enrolled under clinicaltrials.gov protocols 00001620, 01623167, 00001397, 00071045, 00081523 and 00961064 in the USA. Ficoll-Paque density gradient centrifugation was used to isolate peripheral blood mononuclear cells. Before DNA was extracted, CD4+ and CD8+ T cells were sorted using either FACS or magnetic beads.

Profiling of TCR beta VDJ combinations and CDR3 sequences used genomic DNA as the template. An Illumina HiSeq 2000 was the platform used for TCR repertoire sequencing. On the authors' methods: Repertoire assessment relied on Simpson's diversity index, CDR3 size and DJ length profiles, and TRBV/TRBJ rearrangement plots. The immunodominant clone was defined as the most abundant DNA sequence in deep sequencing data. CDR3 amino acid sequences were checked for sharing across subjects and were also compared against the VDJdb database and published repertoires. In TCRdb, the public reads were trimmed at Q25 with fastp and aligned with MiXCR, with productive beta chains retained. Every entry covers one CDR3 protein and lists the most common genes and DNA from its rows. These V and J calls rely on TCRdb rather than the paper's analysis. The sample table records approximately 250,000 distinct CDR3 sequences; 65% to 90% of these occur just once. The ten largest clones add up to around 40% of the sample.

The material sequenced was sorted CD4+, CD8+, or CD8+CD57+ T cells (not recorded which) from PBMCs. The receptor was isolated from a human donor with aplastic anemia. The chain joins TRBV7-3 to TRBJ1-1; TRBD1 could be the D gene, as 5 bases match. The sequenced DNA is TGTGCCAGCGGAGGGACGCCCAACGCCGTGAACCATGGAGCTTTCTTT. This codes for CASGGTPNAVNHGAFF.